Listed here are 17 T cell receptor beta chains from one sample, sequenced in a study of T cells in Graves' hyperthyroidism and ophthalmopathy. From RNA transcripts, TCR beta CDR3 regions were amplified. Primed by the HTBI set, a first-round RT-PCR was run on the TCR CDR3. Via MiXCR, TCRdb re-called the multiplex PCR reads, giving one row per CDR3 protein. There are nearly 250,000 distinct CDR3 sequences in the sample; about a sixth occur only once, and around 28% lies in the top ten. The sequencing input was blood. These receptors all come from a woman between 18 and 30 years old with Graves' ophthalmopathy.

This clonotype has ten or more counts. The gene calls are TRBV7-9 and TRBJ2-6; TRBD1 aligns across 7 bases. The ends lost 2 bases at V and 1 base at J; junction bases unmatched: 11. CDR3 length equals 19 residues. Germline CDR1 and CDR2: SEHNR and FQNEAQ (reference sequence). In nucleotides, the CDR3 is TGTGCCAGCAGCTTAACCCGGACAGGCTACGAATCTGGGGCCAACGTCCTGACTTTC. This codes for CASSLTRTGYESGANVLTF.

This clonotype has at least ten counts. The J gene is TRBJ2-1, the V gene TRBV9; D gene ambiguous. V was clipped by 4 bases and J by 5 bases, with 7 bases between them. This CDR3 contains 12 residues. Looked up from germline, CDR1 is SGDLS and CDR2 is YYNGEE. Here the CDR3 reads CASSPPNNEQFF. CDR3 bases: TGTGCCAGCAGCCCCCCTAACAATGAGCAGTTCTTC.

This clonotype was seen repeatedly, ten times or more. The chain joins TRBV10-3 to TRBJ1-1, with D perhaps matching TRBD1 (5 bases). Trimming took off 8 bases at V and 0 bases at J, with 13 bases between the two ends. The V gene's germline CDR1 is ENHRY and CDR2 SYGVKD. This CDR3 spans 14 amino acids. In nucleotides, the CDR3 is TGTGCCATCGGACCGGGGACGGTGAACACTGAAGCTTTCTTT. This codes for CAIGPGTVNTEAFF.

This clonotype occurred many times. The chain joins TRBV20-1 to TRBJ1-5; perhaps TRBD1 as D (6 bases). Germline V gene sequence: CDR1 DFQATT, CDR2 SNEGSKA (reference sequence). V shed 6 bases and J shed 4 bases, with 16 bases lying between them. The CDR3 consists of 14 residues. The CDR3: CSAVRGAGNQPQHF. The CDR3 nucleotides are TGCAGTGCCGTGCGGGGGGCAGGTAATCAGCCCCAGCATTTT.

This clonotype was observed many times. The V call is TRBV7-9, the J call TRBJ1-1; D is perhaps TRBD1 (5 bases). CDR3 length: 16 residues. The germline V gene encodes CDR1 SEHNR and CDR2 FQNEAQ (reference sequence). V lost 1 base to trimming and J lost 4 bases, with 16 bases between them. This chain's CDR3 is CASSLGPRAGGTEAFF. The CDR3 DNA is TGTGCCAGCAGCTTAGGACCCCGGGCTGGGGGCACTGAAGCTTTCTTT.

There are many counts of this clonotype. The rearrangement links TRBV29-1 to TRBJ2-5, with 11 bases matching TRBD2. CDR1 is SQVTM, CDR2 ANQGSEA, per germline. This CDR3 comprises 15 residues. J lost 4 bases, V lost 6 bases, and 10 bases had no gene match. The CDR3 is CSVETSGARGETQYF. The CDR3 DNA sequence: TGCAGCGTCGAGACTAGCGGGGCCCGGGGAGAGACCCAGTACTTC.

This clonotype has a count of ten or more. The V call is TRBV11-2, the J call TRBJ2-3; 11 bases are a match to TRBD1. The germline V gene has CDR1 SGHAT and CDR2 FQNNGV. The CDR3 is made up of 16 amino acids. After removal of 2 bases from V and 4 bases from J, the junction contained 5 bases not matched to a gene. The CDR3 sequence: CASSLYGGQGADTQYF. CDR3 sequence (DNA): TGTGCCAGCAGCTTATATGGGGGACAGGGGGCAGATACGCAGTATTTT. Using reference TRBV11-2 and TRBJ2-3 for the parts outside the CDR3, the full variable domain is EAGVAQSPRYKIIEKRQSVAFWCNPISGHATLYWYQQILGQGPKLLIQFQNNGVVDDSQLPKDRFSAERLKGVDSTLKIQPAKLEDSAVYLCASSLYGGQGADTQYFGPGTRLTVL.

This clonotype was seen many times. The chain links TRBV18 to TRBJ1-3; D gene unclear. Trimming pared 6 bases from V and 0 bases from J, leaving 15 bases between. Per germline, CDR1 KGHSH and CDR2 LQKENI. This CDR3 region has 16 residues. In nucleotides, the CDR3 is TGTGCCAGCTCCAGAGGGCAGCGAGACTCTGGAAACACCATATATTTT. Its protein is CASSRGQRDSGNTIYF.

This clonotype was counted many times. V and J are TRBV9 and TRBJ1-4; 7 bases line up with TRBD1. Losses at the gene ends were 0 bases for V and 6 bases for J; bases not matched to a gene: 5. This CDR3 contains 15 residues. CDR1 and CDR2 (germline): SGDLS, YYNGEE. The CDR3 DNA is TGTGCCAGCAGCGTAGATGGGACAGTTTATGAAAAACTGTTTTTT. This encodes CASSVDGTVYEKLFF.

In DNA, the CDR3 is TGCAGTGCTACCGGGACTAGTGAGCACGAGCAGTACTTC. Translating it yields CSATGTSEHEQYF. The chain couples TRBV20-1 to TRBJ2-7; 8 positions agree with TRBD2. CDR3 length equals 13 residues. Germline CDR1 and CDR2: DFQATT and SNEGSKA (reference sequence). With 4 bases clipped from V and 5 bases from J, the junction kept 7 bases outside the gene matches.

This clonotype was seen ten or more times. The chain couples TRBV20-1 to TRBJ2-5; TRBD1 matches at 9 bases. There are 15 residues in the CDR3. The trim removed 5 bases at V and 1 base at J, leaving 8 bases unmatched. The germline V gene has CDR1 DFQATT and CDR2 SNEGSKA (reference sequence). In nucleotides, the CDR3 is TGCAGTGCTTTACAGGGGGCGGGTTCCCAAGAGACCCAGTACTTC. This encodes CSALQGAGSQETQYF.

This clonotype was picked up many times. This chain connects TRBV2 to TRBJ2-3; 9 positions match TRBD2. The germline V gene has CDR1 SNHLY and CDR2 FYNNEI. The CDR3 has 14 residues. With 8 bases clipped from V and 4 bases from J, the junction kept 7 bases outside the gene matches. The CDR3 reads CASEGGLAADTQYF. CDR3 bases: TGTGCCAGCGAAGGGGGACTAGCCGCAGATACGCAGTATTTT.

This chain connects TRBV18 to TRBJ2-7; 7 bases align to TRBD2. The ends lost 1 base at V and 6 bases at J; junction bases unmatched: 0. CDR3 length equals 12 residues. Germline V lookup: CDR1 KGHSH, CDR2 LQKENI. CDR3 nucleotide sequence: TGTGCCAGCTCACCACTAGCGGGCGAGCAGTACTTC. Its translation is CASSPLAGEQYF.

In its sample, this clonotype was seen many times. V usage is TRBV28 and J usage is TRBJ1-1; perhaps TRBD1 as D (6 bases). CDR1 and CDR2 (germline): MDHEN, SYDVKM. The length of the CDR3 is 14 residues. V was cut by 4 bases and J by 4 bases, with 13 bases left in between. The DNA of the CDR3 is TGTGCCAGCAGTTCTAACAGGGTTGGCACTGAAGCTTTCTTT. It encodes CASSSNRVGTEAFF. Full variable domain (outside the CDR3, taken from reference TRBV28 and TRBJ1-1): DVKVTQSSRYLVKRTGEKVFLECVQDMDHENMFWYRQDPGLGLRLIYFSYDVKMKEKGDIPEGYSVSREKKERFSLILESASTNQTSMYLCASSSNRVGTEAFFGQGTRLTVV.

This clonotype was seen many times. The gene calls are TRBV2 and TRBJ2-3; a weak D match, TRBD1 (5 bases). The CDR3 consists of 14 residues. V was pared by 4 bases and J by 1 base, with 9 bases between. Germline-derived CDR1 and CDR2 are SNHLY and FYNNEI. CDR3 coding DNA: TGTGCCAGCAGTGTGGAACAGGGCACAGATACGCAGTATTTT. This encodes CASSVEQGTDTQYF.

This clonotype was observed many times. This chain uses TRBV28 with TRBJ1-6; TRBD1 aligns across 8 bases. This CDR3 region has 17 residues. Germline CDR1 and CDR2: MDHEN and SYDVKM. Trimming at V came to 6 bases and at J to 6 bases, leaving 13 bases not matched to a gene. CDR3 nucleotide sequence: TGTGCCAGCAGAAGAGGACAGGGTGAAAGACTTAATTCACCCCTCCACTTT. Its protein product is CASRRGQGERLNSPLHF. Full variable domain (rest looked up from reference TRBV28 and TRBJ1-6): DVKVTQSSRYLVKRTGEKVFLECVQDMDHENMFWYRQDPGLGLRLIYFSYDVKMKEKGDIPEGYSVSREKKERFSLILESASTNQTSMYLCASRRGQGERLNSPLHFGNGTRLTVT.

A single count supports this clonotype. The V gene is TRBV13, the J gene TRBJ2-5, with 13 bases matching TRBD2. The CDR3 is 17 residues long. The ends lost 6 bases at V and 1 base at J; junction bases unmatched: 8. CDR1 is PRHDT, CDR2 FYEKMQ, per germline (reference sequence). The CDR3 sequence is CASRTTTSGGTQETQYF. Here the CDR3 DNA reads TGTGCCAGCAGAACTACGACTAGCGGGGGGACCCAAGAGACCCAGTACTTC.